What follows are 8 T cell receptor beta chains derived from one specimen sequenced in a study of blood T cell repertoires in COVID-19. Profiling relied on immunoSEQ multiplex PCR, and the TCRdb table lists in-frame clones only, not all of them. Counted here are just over 150,000 clones, around 80% occurring once; the ten biggest clones make up 22%. The sample consisted of peripheral blood. These receptor sequences come from a woman older than 75 with acute or convalescent COVID-19.

This CDR3 is CASSTRQNTEAFF. In DNA form, the CDR3 reads TGTGCCAGCTCCACTCGACAGAACACTGAAGCTTTCTTT. The chain uses TRBV18 and TRBJ1-1, with D hard to call. Germline values: CDR1 KGHSH, CDR2 LQKENI. This CDR3 region has 13 residues. V was clipped by 6 bases and J by 1 base, with 9 bases between them.

V is TRBV29-1 and J is TRBJ2-1; 14 bases are shared with TRBD2. Germline values: CDR1 SQVTM, CDR2 ANQGSEA. The CDR3 is 15 amino acids. The V gene end was trimmed by 1 base and the J gene end by 14 bases; junction bases not matched to a gene: 10. For the CDR3, the DNA is TGCAGCGTTGAAGCCCCCGGGACTAGCGGGAGAGGGAAGTTCTTC. It yields the protein CSVEAPGTSGRGKFF.

The chain is built from TRBV9 and TRBJ2-1; a weak D match, TRBD2 (6 bases). This CDR3 region has 15 residues. The germline V and J ends were trimmed by 0 bases and 5 bases, with 12 bases remaining between them. The V gene's germline CDR1 is SGDLS and CDR2 YYNGEE. CDR3 sequence: CASSVAGDLDNEQFF. The CDR3 DNA reads as TGTGCCAGCAGCGTAGCGGGAGACCTCGACAATGAGCAGTTCTTC.

V usage is TRBV6-5 and J usage is TRBJ1-1, with TRBD1 as a possible D gene (5 bases). This CDR3 has 14 amino acids. V was clipped by 3 bases and J by 4 bases, with 12 bases between them. From germline, CDR1 is MNHEY and CDR2 SVGAGI. CDR3 nucleotide sequence: TGTGCCAGCAGTTATTTTTCGGGGGGCACTGAAGCTTTCTTT. Encoded protein: CASSYFSGGTEAFF.

This rearrangement joins TRBV7-2 to TRBJ2-7, with 7 bases that match TRBD2. Germline CDR1 and CDR2: SGHTA and FQGNSA. The CDR3 contains 14 residues. V was pared by 3 bases and J by 0 bases, with 2 bases of the junction left unmatched. The CDR3 DNA reads TGTGCCAGCAGCTTCGGCGGGAGCTCCTACGAGCAGTACTTC. This translates into CASSFGGSSYEQYF.

The chain recombines TRBV27 with TRBJ1-2; no clear D. The germline V gene encodes CDR1 MNHEY and CDR2 SMNVEV (reference sequence). V lost 8 bases and J 8 bases, leaving 18 bases between the germline ends. This CDR3 has 13 residues. Here the CDR3 DNA reads TGTGCCAGCTCTTACCCCGAAGGAGTCGGCTACACCTTC. It is translated as CASSYPEGVGYTF.

A few counts support this clone. The chain has TRBV29-1 and TRBJ2-7; 8 bases line up with TRBD1. This CDR3 is built from 15 residues. CDR1 and CDR2 (germline): SQVTM, ANQGSEA. V lost 0 bases to trimming and J lost 0 bases; unmatched junction nucleotides: 4. DNA of the CDR3: TGCAGCGTTGAAGATCTTGGACAGGGCTCCTACGAGCAGTACTTC. This encodes CSVEDLGQGSYEQYF.

V usage is TRBV2 and J usage is TRBJ2-5; TRBD1 agrees at 8 bases. The V segment lost 9 bases and the J segment 5 bases; nucleotides outside the gene matches: 5. Per the germline V gene, CDR1 is SNHLY and CDR2 is FYNNEI. The CDR3 covers 12 residues. CDR3 sequence (DNA): TGTGCCAGTCAGGGGGCTGGGGAGACCCAGTACTTC. Amino acids: CASQGAGETQYF.